This record concerns one TCR beta chain sequence. Its antigen is not identified. This specimen belongs to a study of early T cells in non-severe SARS-CoV-2 infection. Background on the study: Chains stayed unpaired after sequencing of bulk RNA from unsorted whole blood. General study findings and limits: CD4 and private specificities were missed by VDJdb matching, which favored anti-spike CD8 responses.

Attachment of unique molecular identifiers to individual cDNA molecules was performed. Via MiXCR, TCRdb re-called the 5' RACE reads, giving one row per CDR3 protein. Of about 52,000 distinct CDR3 sequences listed, approximately 11% are singletons. The CDR3 length is 15 residues. V shed 6 bases and J shed 0 bases, with 15 bases lying between them. The germline V gene encodes CDR1 DFQATT and CDR2 SNEGSKA (reference sequence). This chain uses TRBV20-1 with TRBJ2-1; D is undetermined. This sequence originates from an adult who was a healthcare worker with PCR-confirmed SARS-CoV-2 infection or an uninfected control (not recorded which). Sequencing was done on a sample of whole blood. The CDR3 coding sequence is TGCAGTGCCCGGACGGGTAAGAGCTCCTACAATGAGCAGTTCTTC. Translation gives CSARTGKSSYNEQFF.